The 24 T cell receptor beta chains reported below all come from one sample, sequenced in a study of post-analysis software for immune sequencing data. Whole-study findings and limits: Comparison of patients with controls showed about 5 TRBV segments more frequent in patients, TRBV5-6, TRBV5-1 and TRBV20-1 among them.

Their recognized antigens are unknown. The TCR beta cDNA libraries carried unique molecular identifiers. TCRdb re-derived calls from the PCR reads in MiXCR, one entry per CDR3 protein. The data show fewer than 900,000 distinct CDR3 sequences, roughly 46% seen once. The sequencing sample was made of blood. The receptors stem from a girl aged 10 to 17 with multiple sclerosis.

J is TRBJ2-5 and V is TRBV14; D assignment may be TRBD1 or TRBD2 (5 bases each). Trimming cost V 1 base and J 7 bases, with 25 bases left between them. The CDR3 length is 18 residues. The germline V gene has CDR1 SGHDN and CDR2 FVKESK. The CDR3 DNA reads TGTGCCAGCAGCCAAGGGGGGAGTACGTCAATCCCCAGGGTGACCCAGTACTTC. Its protein is CASSQGGSTSIPRVTQYF.

This clonotype has a handful of counts. The J gene is TRBJ1-2, the V gene TRBV6-5, with D possibly matching TRBD1 (5 bases). The germline gives CDR1 MNHEY, CDR2 SVGAGI. The CDR3 is 12 residues long. Trimming cost V 9 bases and J 2 bases, with 10 bases left between them. This CDR3 is CASRGRNYGYTF. The CDR3 bases are TGTGCCAGTAGGGGCCGCAACTATGGCTACACCTTC.

This clonotype has more than one count but fewer than ten. The rearrangement uses TRBV4-2 and TRBJ2-7; D unresolved. Germline V lookup: CDR1 LGHNA, CDR2 YNFKEQ. The germline V and J ends were trimmed by 1 base and 1 base, with 20 bases remaining between them. This CDR3 is built from 18 residues. The CDR3 DNA is TGTGCCAGCAGCCAAGGGGCGATCCGGGCCCACCTATCCTACGAGCAGTACTTC. Translation gives CASSQGAIRAHLSYEQYF.

This clonotype was detected a few times. The CDR3 coding sequence is TGTGCCAGCAGCTTAGATGGGGGATCCGGTCAGCCCCAGCATTTT. Protein product: CASSLDGGSGQPQHF. J is TRBJ1-5 and V is TRBV11-2; D might be TRBD1 (5 bases). CDR3 length: 15 residues. CDR1 SGHAT and CDR2 FQNNGV come from the germline V gene. Trimming removed 0 bases from V and 6 bases from J, with 12 bases in between. Combining the CDR3 with reference TRBV11-2 and TRBJ1-5 gives the whole variable domain EAGVAQSPRYKIIEKRQSVAFWCNPISGHATLYWYQQILGQGPKLLIQFQNNGVVDDSQLPKDRFSAERLKGVDSTLKIQPAKLEDSAVYLCASSLDGGSGQPQHFGDGTRLSIL.

J is TRBJ2-1 and V is TRBV27, with 7 nucleotides matching TRBD2. This CDR3 is built from 17 residues. Unmatched junction bases numbered 17, after V lost 3 bases and J lost 9 bases. From germline, CDR1 is MNHEY and CDR2 SMNVEV (reference sequence). CDR3 loop: CASSFWRGAGREGEQFF. CDR3 DNA sequence: TGTGCCAGCAGTTTTTGGAGGGGAGCGGGGAGAGAGGGTGAGCAGTTCTTC.

The chain joins TRBV19 to TRBJ1-2, with a tentative D call TRBD1 (5 bases). Trimming shortened V by 5 bases and J by 13 bases, and 17 bases separated the two germline ends. This CDR3 is 12 amino acids long. In germline, CDR1 is LNHDA, CDR2 SQIVND (reference sequence). This CDR3 reads CASSRLREDCTF. The CDR3 nucleotides read TGTGCCAGTAGTCGCCTCAGGGAAGACTGCACCTTC.

This clonotype was counted between two and nine times. The rearrangement uses TRBV29-1 and TRBJ2-1; no reliable D call. Germline CDR1 is SQVTM and CDR2 is ANQGSEA. V dropped 0 bases and J dropped 7 bases, with 10 bases sitting between them. CDR3 length equals 13 residues. CDR3 bases: TGCAGCGTTGAAGAAGTACCAGCTAATGAGCAGTTCTTC. This sequence encodes CSVEEVPANEQFF.

The V and J genes are TRBV3-1 and TRBJ2-4; TRBD2 aligns across 15 bases. Losses at the gene ends were 1 base for V and 1 base for J; bases not matched to a gene: 11. Germline values: CDR1 LGHDT, CDR2 YNNKEL (reference sequence). This CDR3 is 21 amino acids long. This chain's CDR3 is CASSQGVPGLAGGPAKNIQYF. CDR3 DNA: TGTGCCAGCAGCCAAGGGGTTCCGGGACTAGCGGGAGGACCGGCCAAAAACATTCAGTACTTC.

The J gene is TRBJ2-3, the V gene TRBV7-6, with 7 nucleotides matching TRBD2. Germline CDR1 and CDR2: SGHVS and FNYEAQ. CDR3 size: 16 residues. The junction had 10 bases not matched to a gene; V was cut back by 1 base and J by 6 bases. Here the CDR3 reads CASSLGSGRRGDTQYF. CDR3 DNA: TGTGCCAGCAGCTTAGGTAGCGGGCGACGTGGGGATACGCAGTATTTT.

J is TRBJ2-5 and V is TRBV10-3; D unresolved. The J call may be in error: the DNA end matches TRBJ2-7 better. This CDR3 is built from 12 residues. The germline V gene has CDR1 ENHRY and CDR2 SYGVKD. In DNA, the CDR3 is TGTGCCATCAACATGGACGGCGGCGAGCAGTACTTC. Protein: CAINMDGGEQYF.

The chain has TRBV5-4 and TRBJ2-5, with a possible D match to TRBD1 (5 bases). The CDR3 is 15 residues long. V lost 2 bases, J lost 5 bases, and 16 bases lay in between. Germline loops: CDR1 SGHNT, CDR2 YYREEE (reference sequence). The CDR3 DNA follows: TGTGCCAGCAGCTTCGCGCTAGGGGTGGGGGAGACCCAGTACTTC. Protein: CASSFALGVGETQYF.

The chain combines TRBV7-2 with TRBJ2-7; 10 positions agree with TRBD2. The germline gives CDR1 SGHTA, CDR2 FQGNSA. V shed 4 bases and J 1 base; nucleotides not matched to a gene: 4. The CDR3 contains 15 residues. CDR3 DNA: TGTGCCAGCAGCTCCAAACTAGCGGGATCCTACGAGCAGTACTTC. It translates to CASSSKLAGSYEQYF. The entire variable domain, with the rest obtained from reference TRBV7-2 and TRBJ2-7, is as follows: GAGVSQSPSNKVTEKGKDVELRCDPISGHTALYWYRQSLGQGLEFLIYFQGNSAPDKSGLPSDRFSAERTGGSVSTLTIQRTQQEDSAVYLCASSSKLAGSYEQYFGPGTRLTVT.

A note on this clonotype: A much larger clone differs from this one at a single base, so this may be a read error. This sequence joins TRBV29-1 and TRBJ1-5; TRBD1 agrees at 9 bases. The CDR3 is 12 amino acids. The V gene's germline CDR1 is SQVTM and CDR2 ANQGSEA. Unmatched junction bases numbered 2, after V lost 7 bases and J lost 4 bases. The CDR3 DNA reads as TGCAGCGCTGGGACAGGGAATCAGCCCCAGCATTTT. It encodes CSAGTGNQPQHF.

This clonotype was observed at least ten times. This chain uses TRBV4-3 with TRBJ2-6, with 9 bases matching TRBD1. Per germline, CDR1 LGHNA and CDR2 YSLEER. With 4 bases clipped from V and 1 base from J, the junction kept 5 bases outside the gene matches. This CDR3 spans 17 amino acids. The CDR3 DNA sequence: TGCGCCAGCAGCCCGGGACAGGGTCTATCTGGGGCCAACGTCCTGACTTTC. Its translation is CASSPGQGLSGANVLTF.

The V gene is TRBV29-1, the J gene TRBJ2-1, with TRBD2 identical over 8 bases. The V gene end was trimmed by 1 base and the J gene end by 9 bases; junction bases not matched to a gene: 14. This CDR3 has 16 residues. Germline V gene data show CDR1 as SQVTM and CDR2 as ANQGSEA. CDR3: CSVEAGSGGPSVEQFF. The CDR3 region has the DNA TGCAGCGTTGAAGCGGGGTCGGGAGGGCCGTCCGTTGAGCAGTTCTTC.

In this sample, this clonotype turned up a few times. J is TRBJ1-1 and V is TRBV28, with D perhaps TRBD1 (6 bases). Per germline, CDR1 MDHEN and CDR2 SYDVKM. The CDR3 has 15 amino acids. V was shortened by 4 bases and J by 5 bases, with 17 bases between the two germline ends. CDR3 nucleotides: TGTGCCAGCAGTTCCAACCGGGGGGGGCGGACTGAAGCTTTCTTT. Translation gives CASSSNRGGRTEAFF.

The J gene is TRBJ2-7, the V gene TRBV18; a possible D gene is TRBD2 (5 bases). Between the trimmed V and J ends, which lost 0 bases and 7 bases, there was a span of 13 bases. The CDR3 contains 14 residues. CDR1 and CDR2 (germline): KGHSH, LQKENI. For the CDR3, the DNA is TGTGCCAGCTCACCACCGTACAGACGCGGGGAGCAGTACTTC. Protein product: CASSPPYRRGEQYF.

The rearrangement links TRBV30 to TRBJ2-7, with unresolved D. The V end was cut by 1 base, the J end by 3 bases, with 7 bases between. CDR1 is GTSNPN and CDR2 is SVGIG in the germline V gene (reference sequence). The CDR3 consists of 12 residues. The CDR3 DNA is TGTGCCTGGAGTGGAAATTACTACGAGCAGTACTTC. Its protein product is CAWSGNYYEQYF.

V gene TRBV18 combines with J gene TRBJ2-1, with 8 positions matching TRBD2. The J segment lost 6 bases and the V segment lost 3 bases, leaving 7 bases of the junction unmatched. The length of the CDR3 is 15 residues. Germline V lookup: CDR1 KGHSH, CDR2 LQKENI. CDR3 in amino acids: CASSPGVSGVNEQFF. CDR3 DNA: TGTGCCAGCTCACCGGGCGTTAGCGGGGTCAATGAGCAGTTCTTC.

In this sample, this clonotype turned up a few times. The chain combines TRBV29-1 with TRBJ2-7, with D uncertain. V lost 4 bases to trimming and J lost 0 bases, with 7 bases between them. This CDR3 has 12 residues. The germline gives CDR1 SQVTM, CDR2 ANQGSEA. The CDR3 nucleotides read TGCAGCGTTGTTTGGGGCTCCTACGAGCAGTACTTC. Translating gives CSVVWGSYEQYF.

V is TRBV6-2 or TRBV6-3 and J is TRBJ2-1; 7 positions match TRBD2. After removal of 6 bases from V and 0 bases from J, the junction contained 2 bases not matched to a gene. CDR3 length equals 14 residues. Germline CDR1 and CDR2: MNHEY and SVGEGT. In nucleotides, the CDR3 is TGTGCCAGCAGGGGGGACTACTCCTACAATGAGCAGTTCTTC. It codes for CASRGDYSYNEQFF.

This clonotype has more than one count but fewer than ten. CDR3: CATSRATGTTSGEQFF. The CDR3 DNA reads TGTGCCACCAGCAGAGCTACCGGGACTACGTCGGGTGAGCAGTTCTTC. J is TRBJ2-1 and V is TRBV15; 7 nucleotides align to TRBD2. J was trimmed by 9 bases and V by 1 base; bases with no gene match: 12. Germline V gene sequence: CDR1 LNHNV, CDR2 YYDKDF (reference sequence). The CDR3 runs to 16 residues.

This clonotype was detected only a few times. This rearrangement joins TRBV20-1 to TRBJ2-7; 7 nucleotides align to TRBD2. CDR3 length: 18 amino acids. The germline gives CDR1 DFQATT, CDR2 SNEGSKA (reference sequence). J lost 3 bases, V lost 6 bases, and 23 bases had no gene match. The CDR3 sequence is CSAGGYLAVQGSYYEQYF. The CDR3 nucleotides are TGCAGTGCGGGGGGGTATCTAGCTGTTCAAGGGAGCTACTACGAGCAGTACTTC.

The V and J genes are TRBV7-8 and TRBJ1-5; D is unresolved. The CDR3 contains 16 residues. Trimming took off 1 base at V and 0 bases at J, with 10 bases between the two ends. CDR1 and CDR2 (germline): SGHVS, FQNEAQ. This CDR3 reads CASSLVARDSNQPQHF. Here the CDR3 DNA reads TGTGCCAGCAGCTTAGTGGCACGAGATAGCAATCAGCCCCAGCATTTT.